A selection of T cell receptor beta chains follows, all from one sample in a study of blood T cell repertoires in COVID-19. The method was immunoSEQ multiplex PCR; TCRdb's version includes in-frame clones alone and lacks a portion of them. This table has a few hundred thousand clones, approximately 89% appearing once. Sequenced sample: PBMCs or T cells enriched from blood (not recorded which). The receptors were gathered from a man aged 25-45 years who had recovered from COVID-19. Both conserved end residues are part of each CDR3. Fields, in order: CDR3 protein, CDR3 DNA, clone size, D gene, J gene, V gene. A D gene is named only where the DNA matches it firmly. The size of a clone is reported for some rows only, either as once, few or many, or as a class for expanded clones.

CASSVSQRSYEQYF | TGTGCCAGCAGCGTGTCCCAGCGGTCCTACGAGCAGTACTTC | NA | NA | TRBJ2-7 | TRBV9
CASSYGAGPYNEQFF | TGTGCCAGCAGTTACGGTGCAGGGCCCTACAATGAGCAGTTCTTC | NA | NA | TRBJ2-1 | TRBV6-2/TRBV6-3
CASSEWGVSNQPQHF | TGTGCCAGCAGTGAATGGGGGGTAAGCAATCAGCCCCAGCATTTT | NA | NA | TRBJ1-5 | TRBV2
CAISGTSVNEQFF | TGTGCCATCAGTGGGACTAGCGTGAATGAGCAGTTCTTC | NA | TRBD2 | TRBJ2-1 | TRBV10-3
CASSLGETGLWEKLFF | TGTGCCAGCAGCTTGGGAGAGACAGGGTTATGGGAAAAACTGTTTTTT | once | TRBD1 | TRBJ1-4 | TRBV5-5
CASSPTRDANYGYTF | TGTGCCAGCAGCCCGACTCGCGACGCTAACTATGGCTACACCTTC | NA | NA | TRBJ1-2 | TRBV7-9
CASSLVRENTEAFF | TGTGCCAGCAGCTTAGTGAGAGAGAACACTGAAGCTTTCTTT | NA | NA | TRBJ1-1 | TRBV7-8
CASSPKGGYSNQPQHF | TGTGCCAGCAGTCCTAAGGGAGGGTATAGCAATCAGCCCCAGCATTTT | NA | NA | TRBJ1-5 | TRBV27
CASSLFTGTSGGYTF | TGTGCCAGCAGCCTCTTTACCGGGACTTCGGGAGGCTACACCTTC | NA | NA | TRBJ1-2 | TRBV7-6
CASSLLQGINEKLFF | TGTGCCAGCAGCCTCTTGCAGGGGATCAATGAAAAACTGTTTTTT | few | NA | TRBJ1-4 | TRBV2
CATEVRTSGFNEQFF | TGTGCCACCGAGGTAAGGACTAGCGGGTTCAATGAGCAGTTCTTC | NA | TRBD2 | TRBJ2-1 | TRBV10-3
CASSSSTATYEQYF | TGTGCCAGCAGCTCCTCGACAGCAACCTACGAGCAGTACTTC | NA | NA | TRBJ2-7 | TRBV9
CASRALGRAEAFF | TGTGCCAGTAGAGCCTTAGGCCGGGCTGAAGCTTTCTTT | NA | NA | TRBJ1-1 | TRBV19
CATRSRLNRQGHKFTDTQYF | TGTGCCACCAGGTCCCGGCTTAACAGACAGGGACATAAATTTACAGATACGCAGTATTTT | NA | TRBD1 | TRBJ2-3 | TRBV24-1
CASSYRGLSYEQYF | TGTGCCAGCAGTTACCGGGGACTAAGCTACGAGCAGTACTTC | NA | TRBD2 | TRBJ2-7 | TRBV6-2/TRBV6-3
CASGAGVSNQPQHF | TGTGCCAGCGGAGCGGGGGTGAGCAATCAGCCCCAGCATTTT | NA | NA | TRBJ1-5 | TRBV28
CASSLAGTGTGSGNTIYF | TGCGCCAGCAGCTTGGCCGGGACAGGGACGGGCTCTGGAAACACCATATATTTT | NA | TRBD1 | TRBJ1-3 | TRBV5-1
CATSDWDKGAYGYTF | TGTGCCACCAGTGATTGGGACAAGGGGGCCTATGGCTACACCTTC | NA | TRBD1 | TRBJ1-2 | TRBV24-1
CASTFKGSGGVNEQFF | TGCGCCAGCACATTTAAGGGTAGCGGGGGAGTGAATGAGCAGTTCTTC | NA | TRBD2 | TRBJ2-1 | TRBV5-1
CAIRDTSGGTTDTQYF | TGTGCCATCAGAGACACTAGCGGGGGGACCACAGATACGCAGTATTTT | NA | TRBD2 | TRBJ2-3 | TRBV10-3
CASGFDISYEQYF | TGTGCTAGTGGTTTTGACATCTCCTACGAGCAGTACTTC | NA | NA | TRBJ2-7 | TRBV12-5
CASERPGDRAGELFF | TGTGCCAGCGAGCGCCCAGGGGATCGGGCCGGGGAGCTGTTTTTT | NA | NA | TRBJ2-2 | TRBV7-9
CASSIPGQGYEQYF | TGTGCCAGCAGCATACCGGGACAGGGCTACGAGCAGTACTTC | NA | TRBD1 | TRBJ2-7 | TRBV5-4
CASSKEGHSYEQYF | TGTGCCAGTAGTAAGGAGGGGCACTCCTACGAGCAGTACTTC | NA | NA | TRBJ2-7 | TRBV19
CASSPGWVMNTEAFF | TGTGCCAGCAGTCCGGGTTGGGTTATGAACACTGAAGCTTTCTTT | once | NA | TRBJ1-1 | TRBV11-3
CASSLQRYNSPLHF | TGTGCCAGCAGCTTGCAGAGGTATAATTCACCCCTCCACTTT | many | NA | TRBJ1-6 | TRBV7-2
CASRTANQPQHF | TGTGCCAGCAGGACAGCCAATCAGCCCCAGCATTTT | NA | NA | TRBJ1-5 | TRBV27
CATSAPAEPQHF | TGTGCCACCAGTGCCCCTGCAGAGCCCCAGCATTTT | few | NA | TRBJ1-5 | TRBV24-1